This note documents a single T cell receptor beta chain sequence. No antigen is known for it. These data come from a study of CD8 T cells in ankylosing spondylitis. Each TCR beta library was made by quantitative 5'-RACE that incorporated molecular barcodes. TCRdb fed the 5' RACE reads into MiXCR, producing one record per CDR3 protein. Here the sample spans under 250,000 distinct CDR3 sequences, over 30% being singletons. Germline lookup yields CDR1 SGHRS and CDR2 YFSETQ. V lost 4 bases and J lost 9; bases outside the gene matches: 10. The CDR3 is 14 amino acids. Broader study findings: Blood from ankylosing spondylitis patients appeared to carry a characteristic roughly 8-variant TCR beta motif. Previous work reported some of these motif variants in the synovial fluid and blood of reactive arthritis.

The source of this sequence is a male donor with ankylosing spondylitis or in good health (not recorded which). Source material: blood, either unsorted or a sorted T cell fraction (not recorded which). The chain uses TRBV5-1 and TRBJ1-1; 9 bases are shared with TRBD1. Written as DNA, the CDR3 is TGCGCCAGCAGCACACCTGGACAGGGGAACCAAGCTTTCTTT. It codes for CASSTPGQGNQAFF.